This is a list of T cell receptor beta chains from one sample in a study of beta chain features in type 1 diabetes. Clones were sequenced by immunoSEQ multiplex PCR, and TCRdb holds only the in-frame ones, with some missing. The top ten clones hold approximately 0.053% of a sample with 220,000 or so clones, about 70% of them seen once. Sequenced input: naive CD4+ T cells from blood. These receptors all come from a man under 40 in good health. Both conserved end residues are part of each CDR3. The order of the fields is clone size, V gene, J gene, D gene, CDR3 protein, CDR3 DNA. A D gene is named only where the DNA matches it firmly. The size entry is marked missing in some rows and otherwise reads once, few, many or a size class.

abundance: NA
v_gene: TRBV25-1
j_gene: TRBJ2-1
d_gene: TRBD2
CDR3aa: CASSDPGGNEQFF
CDR3nt: TGTGCCAGCAGTGATCCGGGAGGGAATGAGCAGTTCTTC

abundance: NA
v_gene: TRBV30
j_gene: TRBJ1-5
d_gene: NA
CDR3aa: CAWSGQGVNQPQHF
CDR3nt: TGTGCCTGGAGTGGGCAGGGAGTGAATCAGCCCCAGCATTTT

abundance: few
v_gene: TRBV30
j_gene: TRBJ2-3
d_gene: TRBD2
CDR3aa: CAWSSGLAGETDTQYF
CDR3nt: TGTGCCTGGAGTTCCGGACTAGCGGGAGAGACAGATACGCAGTATTTT

abundance: NA
v_gene: TRBV28
j_gene: TRBJ2-7
d_gene: NA
CDR3aa: CASSRSHGGASLFYEQYF
CDR3nt: TGTGCCAGCAGCCGATCGCATGGTGGGGCTAGCTTATTCTACGAGCAGTACTTC

abundance: few
v_gene: TRBV6-6
j_gene: TRBJ2-6
d_gene: TRBD1
CDR3aa: CASSYPRGPGANVLTF
CDR3nt: TGTGCCAGCAGTTACCCGAGGGGGCCTGGGGCCAACGTCCTGACTTTC

abundance: once
v_gene: TRBV7-9
j_gene: TRBJ2-7
d_gene: NA
CDR3aa: CASSYTSVLAYEQYF
CDR3nt: TGTGCCAGCAGTTACACTTCGGTCCTCGCCTACGAGCAGTACTTC

abundance: NA
v_gene: TRBV29-1
j_gene: TRBJ1-1
d_gene: TRBD1
CDR3aa: CSVEGTAMNTEAFF
CDR3nt: TGCAGCGTGGAAGGGACAGCAATGAACACTGAAGCTTTCTTT

abundance: once
v_gene: TRBV9
j_gene: TRBJ2-5
d_gene: NA
CDR3aa: CASSVGTLQETQYF
CDR3nt: TGTGCCAGCAGCGTTGGGACACTTCAAGAGACCCAGTACTTC

abundance: NA
v_gene: TRBV25-1
j_gene: TRBJ2-3
d_gene: NA
CDR3aa: CASGPLGASIF
CDR3nt: TGTGCCAGCGGACCTCTGGGGGCCAGTATTTTT

abundance: NA
v_gene: TRBV5-1
j_gene: TRBJ2-7
d_gene: TRBD1
CDR3aa: CASSPGQGAYEQYF
CDR3nt: TGCGCCAGCAGCCCCGGACAGGGGGCATACGAGCAGTACTTC

abundance: NA
v_gene: TRBV5-1
j_gene: TRBJ2-3
d_gene: NA
CDR3aa: CASSPSGQSTDTQYF
CDR3nt: TGCGCCAGCAGCCCAAGCGGACAAAGCACAGATACGCAGTATTTT

abundance: NA
v_gene: TRBV30
j_gene: TRBJ2-1
d_gene: NA
CDR3aa: CAWSDAPKQFF
CDR3nt: TGTGCCTGGAGCGACGCGCCGAAGCAGTTCTTC

abundance: NA
v_gene: TRBV6-5
j_gene: TRBJ2-7
d_gene: NA
CDR3aa: CASSLRPHLYEQYF
CDR3nt: TGTGCCAGCAGTCTACGACCCCACCTCTACGAGCAGTACTTC

abundance: NA
v_gene: TRBV29-1
j_gene: TRBJ2-2
d_gene: TRBD1
CDR3aa: CSLPTGAVNTGELFF
CDR3nt: TGCAGCCTTCCGACAGGGGCCGTGAACACCGGGGAGCTGTTTTTT

abundance: NA
v_gene: TRBV28
j_gene: TRBJ2-1
d_gene: NA
CDR3aa: CASSFRLYYDEQFF
CDR3nt: TGTGCCAGCAGTTTTCGGCTGTATTACGATGAGCAGTTCTTC

abundance: few
v_gene: TRBV7-6
j_gene: TRBJ2-3
d_gene: TRBD2
CDR3aa: CASSSSGPTDTQYF
CDR3nt: TGTGCCAGCAGCTCTAGCGGTCCCACAGATACGCAGTATTTT

abundance: NA
v_gene: TRBV5-6
j_gene: TRBJ2-7
d_gene: TRBD1
CDR3aa: CASRYVSDRDLYEQYF
CDR3nt: TGTGCCAGCAGATACGTTTCAGACAGGGATCTCTACGAGCAGTACTTC

abundance: once
v_gene: TRBV29-1
j_gene: TRBJ2-7
d_gene: TRBD1
CDR3aa: CSARAPGQGSYEQYF
CDR3nt: TGCAGCGCTAGGGCGCCGGGACAGGGCTCCTACGAGCAGTACTTC

abundance: NA
v_gene: TRBV9
j_gene: TRBJ2-5
d_gene: NA
CDR3aa: CASSVAVGYQETQYF
CDR3nt: TGTGCCAGCAGCGTAGCGGTAGGGTACCAAGAGACCCAGTACTTC

abundance: NA
v_gene: TRBV30
j_gene: TRBJ1-6
d_gene: NA
CDR3aa: CAWSDQRLGYSPLHF
CDR3nt: TGTGCCTGGAGCGACCAACGGCTGGGTTATTCACCCCTCCACTTT

abundance: once
v_gene: TRBV4-2
j_gene: TRBJ2-1
d_gene: NA
CDR3aa: CASSQGRNEQFF
CDR3nt: TGTGCCAGCAGCCAAGGACGAAATGAGCAGTTCTTC

abundance: NA
v_gene: TRBV10-3
j_gene: TRBJ2-1
d_gene: TRBD2
CDR3aa: CAISASSGSNEQFF
CDR3nt: TGTGCCATCAGTGCATCTAGCGGATCAAATGAGCAGTTCTTC

abundance: NA
v_gene: TRBV5-1
j_gene: TRBJ2-2
d_gene: NA
CDR3aa: CASSADVTGELFF
CDR3nt: TGCGCCAGCAGCGCGGACGTTACCGGGGAGCTGTTTTTT

abundance: NA
v_gene: TRBV7-2
j_gene: TRBJ2-5
d_gene: NA
CDR3aa: CASSPRFQETQYF
CDR3nt: TGTGCCAGCAGCCCGCGGTTCCAAGAGACCCAGTACTTC

abundance: NA
v_gene: TRBV29-1
j_gene: TRBJ2-7
d_gene: TRBD2
CDR3aa: CSAGGGSPEQYF
CDR3nt: TGCAGCGCGGGAGGCGGGAGCCCCGAGCAGTACTTC

abundance: NA
v_gene: TRBV18
j_gene: TRBJ2-5
d_gene: TRBD1
CDR3aa: CASSPSTGVQETQYF
CDR3nt: TGTGCCAGCTCACCATCCACAGGGGTCCAAGAGACCCAGTACTTC

abundance: NA
v_gene: TRBV29-1
j_gene: TRBJ2-7
d_gene: NA
CDR3aa: CSVVLAKSYEQYF
CDR3nt: TGCAGCGTGGTTCTAGCGAAGTCCTACGAGCAGTACTTC

abundance: few
v_gene: TRBV5-4
j_gene: TRBJ2-6
d_gene: NA
CDR3aa: CASSSPKSGANVLTF
CDR3nt: TGTGCCAGCAGCTCCCCTAAAAGTGGGGCCAACGTCCTGACTTTC

abundance: few
v_gene: TRBV7-2
j_gene: TRBJ2-4
d_gene: TRBD1
CDR3aa: CASSPDRVTHIQYF
CDR3nt: TGTGCCAGCAGCCCGGACAGGGTTACGCACATTCAGTACTTC

abundance: NA
v_gene: TRBV6-4
j_gene: TRBJ2-3
d_gene: NA
CDR3aa: CASTPVFGDTQYF
CDR3nt: TGTGCCAGCACCCCCGTTTTTGGGGATACGCAGTATTTT

abundance: few
v_gene: TRBV7-9
j_gene: TRBJ2-5
d_gene: NA
CDR3aa: CASSLAQEKETQYF
CDR3nt: TGTGCCAGCAGCTTAGCGCAGGAGAAAGAGACCCAGTACTTC

abundance: NA
v_gene: TRBV28
j_gene: TRBJ2-5
d_gene: NA
CDR3aa: CASSTLTSVAETQYF
CDR3nt: TGTGCCAGCAGTACACTGACTAGTGTAGCAGAGACCCAGTACTTC

abundance: NA
v_gene: TRBV5-1
j_gene: TRBJ1-5
d_gene: TRBD1
CDR3aa: CASSPTGSGNQPQHF
CDR3nt: TGCGCCAGCAGCCCGACAGGGAGCGGCAATCAGCCCCAGCATTTT

abundance: NA
v_gene: TRBV4-3
j_gene: TRBJ2-1
d_gene: TRBD1
CDR3aa: CASSQEKDRVGNEQFF
CDR3nt: TGCGCCAGCAGCCAAGAGAAGGACAGGGTCGGAAATGAGCAGTTCTTC

abundance: NA
v_gene: TRBV11-2
j_gene: TRBJ1-1
d_gene: NA
CDR3aa: CASSLDRVNEAFF
CDR3nt: TGTGCCAGCAGCTTAGACAGGGTGAATGAAGCTTTCTTT

abundance: NA
v_gene: TRBV10-3
j_gene: TRBJ2-7
d_gene: NA
CDR3aa: CAISESSRGTEQYF
CDR3nt: TGTGCCATCAGTGAGTCTTCCCGGGGAACCGAGCAGTACTTC

abundance: NA
v_gene: TRBV27
j_gene: TRBJ2-5
d_gene: NA
CDR3aa: CASSLEGETQYF
CDR3nt: TGTGCCAGCAGTTTGGAGGGGGAGACCCAGTACTTC

abundance: NA
v_gene: TRBV29-1
j_gene: TRBJ2-3
d_gene: NA
CDR3aa: CSVGALRDAGGTDTQYF
CDR3nt: TGCAGCGTTGGGGCCCTCCGCGACGCCGGTGGCACAGATACGCAGTATTTT

abundance: NA
v_gene: TRBV29-1
j_gene: TRBJ2-7
d_gene: NA
CDR3aa: CSASGVSYEQYF
CDR3nt: TGCAGCGCCTCAGGTGTCTCCTACGAGCAGTACTTC

abundance: NA
v_gene: TRBV20-1
j_gene: TRBJ2-7
d_gene: NA
CDR3aa: CSAGTDEQYF
CDR3nt: TGCAGTGCTGGGACGGACGAGCAGTACTTC

abundance: NA
v_gene: TRBV7-9
j_gene: TRBJ2-7
d_gene: NA
CDR3aa: CASSWDHYEQYF
CDR3nt: TGTGCCAGCAGCTGGGATCACTACGAGCAGTACTTC

abundance: NA
v_gene: TRBV30
j_gene: TRBJ2-3
d_gene: NA
CDR3aa: CAWTEADTQYF
CDR3nt: TGTGCCTGGACGGAGGCAGATACGCAGTATTTT

abundance: NA
v_gene: TRBV7-2
j_gene: TRBJ2-5
d_gene: TRBD2
CDR3aa: CASSLAPVSSGSGETQYF
CDR3nt: TGTGCCAGCAGCTTAGCGCCAGTGTCTAGCGGGAGTGGAGAGACCCAGTACTTC

abundance: few
v_gene: TRBV29-1
j_gene: TRBJ2-3
d_gene: TRBD2
CDR3aa: CSVIRLAGTDTQYF
CDR3nt: TGCAGCGTCATAAGACTAGCGGGCACAGATACGCAGTATTTT

abundance: NA
v_gene: TRBV7-2
j_gene: TRBJ2-1
d_gene: TRBD1
CDR3aa: CASSLGDRFSSYNEQFF
CDR3nt: TGTGCCAGCAGCTTAGGGGACAGGTTCAGCTCCTACAATGAGCAGTTCTTC

abundance: NA
v_gene: TRBV6-1
j_gene: TRBJ1-1
d_gene: NA
CDR3aa: CASIRVLNTEAFF
CDR3nt: TGTGCCAGCATTAGAGTCCTGAACACTGAAGCTTTCTTT

abundance: NA
v_gene: TRBV7-9
j_gene: TRBJ2-1
d_gene: NA
CDR3aa: CASSSDGYDEQFF
CDR3nt: TGTGCCAGCAGTTCGGACGGCTACGATGAGCAGTTCTTC

abundance: once
v_gene: TRBV4-1
j_gene: TRBJ2-2
d_gene: TRBD2
CDR3aa: CASSTSGTGELFF
CDR3nt: TGCGCCAGCAGCACTAGCGGCACCGGGGAGCTGTTTTTT

abundance: once
v_gene: TRBV30
j_gene: TRBJ1-5
d_gene: NA
CDR3aa: CAWSLSRGNQPQHF
CDR3nt: TGTGCCTGGAGTTTATCCCGGGGGAATCAGCCCCAGCATTTT

abundance: NA
v_gene: TRBV6-5
j_gene: TRBJ2-5
d_gene: NA
CDR3aa: CASSPGRGRQETQYF
CDR3nt: TGTGCCAGCAGTCCCGGGAGGGGGCGTCAAGAGACCCAGTACTTC

abundance: few
v_gene: TRBV7-9
j_gene: TRBJ2-7
d_gene: NA
CDR3aa: CASSLATAYEQYF
CDR3nt: TGTGCCAGCAGCTTAGCAACAGCCTACGAGCAGTACTTC

abundance: few
v_gene: TRBV18
j_gene: TRBJ2-1
d_gene: NA
CDR3aa: CASSGRAIYNEQFF
CDR3nt: TGTGCCAGCTCAGGGAGAGCGATCTACAATGAGCAGTTCTTC

abundance: NA
v_gene: TRBV4-2
j_gene: TRBJ2-5
d_gene: TRBD2
CDR3aa: CASSQAGTSGQETQYF
CDR3nt: TGTGCCAGCAGCCAGGCCGGGACTAGCGGCCAAGAGACCCAGTACTTC

abundance: NA
v_gene: TRBV9
j_gene: TRBJ2-3
d_gene: NA
CDR3aa: CASSVGGQSRTDTQYF
CDR3nt: TGTGCCAGCAGCGTTGGGGGCCAGTCCAGAACAGATACGCAGTATTTT